This T cell receptor beta chain stems from a study of T cell responses to AZD1222 COVID-19 vaccine. Overall study results and limits: Unmutated variant regions are reportedly the target of nearly half of TCRs that are spike-specific. Clonal diversity was possibly underestimated, and the donors were mostly white British, with more females. The study found Spike-specific TCR breadth and depth rose after two AZD1222 doses. Spike regions recognized by vaccine-associated CD4 TCRs spanned the protein, led by 160-218 and 743-854.

Clones were sequenced by immunoSEQ multiplex PCR, and TCRdb holds only the in-frame ones, with some missing. Of 140,000 to 150,000 clones in the sample, approximately 94% were seen once. With respect to this clone: Its antigen is undetermined.

From germline, CDR1 is MNHNS and CDR2 SASEGT. J lost 5 bases, V lost 1 base, and 7 bases had no gene match. The CDR3 has 15 residues. This sample comprised peripheral blood, obtained on day 0 of AZD1222 vaccination. This sequence joins TRBV6-1 and TRBJ2-7; 8 nucleotides agree with TRBD1. This TCR came from an adult in good health. The CDR3 region has the DNA TGTGCCAGCAGTGAAGTATCAGGGGGCGGTGACGAGCAGTACTTC. It codes for CASSEVSGGGDEQYF.